One sample yielded the 3 T cell receptor beta chains listed below, sequenced in a study of Graves' ophthalmopathy and Graves' hyperthyroidism. The sequenced template was RNA, covering the TCR beta CDR3 region. After a first-round RT-PCR with HTBI primers, a second-round multiplex PCR was run. Each CDR3 protein gets one entry after TCRdb re-called the multiplex PCR reads with MiXCR. The table has roughly 1.1 million distinct CDR3 sequences, about 36% seen once; the top ten hold 11%. Source material: peripheral blood or thyroid tissue (not recorded which). The receptor set was obtained from an adult man with Graves' hyperthyroidism.

In the case of this clonotype: Just one base apart from a much larger clone, this may be a read error. The CDR3 nucleotides read TGCGCCAGCAGCGCAAAACAGGGTAGGGTTCCTGAAGCTTTCTTT. It yields the protein CASSAKQGRVPEAFF. The V gene is TRBV5-1, the J gene TRBJ1-1; D is possibly TRBD1 (6 bases). Per germline, CDR1 SGHRS and CDR2 YFSETQ. V lost 4 bases and J 6 bases, leaving 19 bases between the germline ends. CDR3 length: 15 amino acids. Using reference TRBV5-1 and TRBJ1-1 for the parts outside the CDR3, the full variable domain is KAGVTQTPRYLIKTRGQQVTLSCSPISGHRSVSWYQQTPGQGLQFLFEYFSETQRNKGNFPGRFSGRQFSNSRSEMNVSTLELGDSALYLCASSAKQGRVPEAFFGQGTRLTVV.

This clonotype occurred many times. The rearrangement links TRBV29-1 to TRBJ2-5; D assignment may be TRBD1 or TRBD2 (5 bases each). Germline V gives CDR1 SQVTM, CDR2 ANQGSEA. This CDR3 has 15 residues. The germline V and J ends were trimmed by 0 bases and 5 bases, with 16 bases remaining between them. CDR3 amino acids: CSVEDDGRERETQYF. DNA for the CDR3: TGCAGCGTTGAAGATGACGGCAGGGAGAGGGAGACCCAGTACTTC. Using reference TRBV29-1 and TRBJ2-5 for the parts outside the CDR3, the full variable domain is SAVISQKPSRDICQRGTSLTIQCQVDSQVTMMFWYRQQPGQSLTLIATANQGSEATYESGFVIDKFPISRPNLTFSTLTVSNMSPEDSSIYLCSVEDDGRERETQYFGPGTRLLVL.

This clonotype has a count of ten or more. The chain joins TRBV9 to TRBJ1-6; D unclear. This CDR3 is built from 15 residues. Trimming took 0 bases from V and 7 from J, leaving 11 bases between them. Germline V lookup: CDR1 SGDLS, CDR2 YYNGEE. The CDR3: CASSVEGRPNSPLHF. The DNA for the CDR3 is TGTGCCAGCAGCGTAGAGGGCAGACCGAATTCACCCCTCCACTTT.